This T cell receptor beta chain was observed in a study of T cell responses to AZD1222 COVID-19 vaccine. Study-wide findings and caveats: Repertoires were sampled only after the peak T cell response. Nearly half of unique spike-specific TCRs reportedly avoided B.1.351 and B.1.1.7 mutated regions. Females made up more of the donors, who were largely white British, and clonal diversity may have come out too low.

Germline V lookup: CDR1 LGHDT, CDR2 YNNKEL (reference sequence). CDR3 length: 14 amino acids. V shed 2 bases and J shed 2 bases, with 9 bases lying between them. Only a few counts were recorded for this clone. Its antigen is currently unknown. Some clones are missing from TCRdb's copy, which holds only in-frame ones; the method was immunoSEQ multiplex PCR. The sample records fewer than 150,000 clones, about 90% being singletons. The clonotype originates from an adult in good health. The source material was peripheral blood, sampled on day 0 of AZD1222 vaccination. The chain uses TRBV3-1 (or the pseudogene TRBV3-2) and TRBJ1-1; D is undetermined. CDR3 sequence (DNA): TGTGCCAGCAGCCAACTAATCGAAAACACTGAAGCTTTCTTT. Encoded protein: CASSQLIENTEAFF.